This is a list of T cell receptor beta chains from one sample in a study of blood T cell repertoires in COVID-19. Here immunoSEQ multiplex PCR was the method, and the copy in TCRdb shows in-frame clones only, minus some. The table has some 16,000 clones, roughly 76% seen once; the top ten hold 25% to 35%. The sample taken for sequencing was peripheral blood. These receptors all come from a man aged 65-85 years with active or convalescent COVID-19. Both conserved end residues are part of each CDR3. Each record gives: J gene, V gene, CDR3 protein.

j_call: TRBJ1-6
v_call: TRBV28
cdr3_aa: CASSGQGGNSPLHF

j_call: TRBJ2-5
v_call: TRBV6-4
cdr3_aa: CASTRLNPRGLQETQYF

j_call: TRBJ2-6
v_call: TRBV5-4
cdr3_aa: CASSWGQGSSGANVLTF

j_call: TRBJ2-6
v_call: TRBV5-5
cdr3_aa: CASSATAGANVLTF

j_call: TRBJ2-2
v_call: TRBV6-5
cdr3_aa: CASSYLTGELFF

j_call: TRBJ2-3
v_call: TRBV6-5
cdr3_aa: CASSSNTDRGRQYF

j_call: TRBJ1-2
v_call: TRBV28
cdr3_aa: CASSLTIRVHGYTF

j_call: TRBJ2-1
v_call: TRBV5-1
cdr3_aa: CASRWGQGQNEQFF

j_call: TRBJ2-3
v_call: TRBV6-5
cdr3_aa: CASSPGDTTDTQYF

j_call: TRBJ1-1
v_call: TRBV29-1
cdr3_aa: CSASDRVTEAFF

j_call: TRBJ1-2
v_call: TRBV11-2
cdr3_aa: CASSLGDRGRGYGYTF

j_call: TRBJ1-5
v_call: TRBV2
cdr3_aa: CASSVWANQPQHF

j_call: TRBJ1-6
v_call: TRBV5-1
cdr3_aa: CASSLGRTGRSSPLHF

j_call: TRBJ1-2
v_call: TRBV3-1/TRBV3-2
cdr3_aa: CASSQEVWGQSTNYGYTF

j_call: TRBJ1-2
v_call: TRBV24-1
cdr3_aa: CATSPGQGESGYTF

j_call: TRBJ1-2
v_call: TRBV6-5
cdr3_aa: CASSYPGANYGYTF

j_call: TRBJ2-5
v_call: TRBV4-2
cdr3_aa: CASSQDPLVQETQYF

j_call: TRBJ1-2
v_call: TRBV15
cdr3_aa: CATSRGQIQGLGGYTF

j_call: TRBJ2-1
v_call: TRBV18
cdr3_aa: CASSPMAGGDNEQFF

j_call: TRBJ2-6
v_call: TRBV5-4
cdr3_aa: CASSLKGAGANVLTF

j_call: TRBJ2-7
v_call: TRBV2
cdr3_aa: CASREGLAGSYEQYF

j_call: TRBJ1-2
v_call: TRBV20-1
cdr3_aa: CSAGGQPGNGYTF

j_call: TRBJ2-7
v_call: TRBV7-6
cdr3_aa: CASSRGTGLAGDSSYEQYF

j_call: TRBJ2-1
v_call: TRBV24-1
cdr3_aa: CATSEVGRYNEQFF

j_call: TRBJ2-5
v_call: TRBV28
cdr3_aa: CASSLPSQTQYF

j_call: TRBJ2-3
v_call: TRBV6-4
cdr3_aa: CASKETYSDTQYF

j_call: TRBJ2-2
v_call: TRBV6-5
cdr3_aa: CASTPGTGYTGELFF

j_call: TRBJ2-5
v_call: TRBV9
cdr3_aa: CASSVGGGGETQYF

j_call: TRBJ1-2
v_call: TRBV6-6
cdr3_aa: CASKLLGTGTNYGYTF

j_call: TRBJ1-1
v_call: TRBV6-6
cdr3_aa: CASSPGTGWAGNTEAFF

j_call: TRBJ1-1
v_call: TRBV16
cdr3_aa: CASSQLQGLNTEAFF

j_call: TRBJ1-1
v_call: TRBV19
cdr3_aa: CASSISRDTEAFF

j_call: TRBJ1-2
v_call: TRBV6-5
cdr3_aa: CASSYYPRQGISYTF

j_call: TRBJ2-4
v_call: TRBV27
cdr3_aa: CASSPLAGDPIAKNIQYF

j_call: TRBJ2-1
v_call: TRBV5-8
cdr3_aa: CASSRGQGFDEQFF

j_call: TRBJ1-1
v_call: TRBV6-5
cdr3_aa: CASSADRADTEAFF

j_call: TRBJ1-2
v_call: TRBV29-1
cdr3_aa: CSANNRQDYGYTF

j_call: TRBJ2-7
v_call: TRBV6-5
cdr3_aa: CAGLARDRAYEQYF

j_call: TRBJ2-5
v_call: TRBV5-1
cdr3_aa: CASSLDSGPQETQYF

j_call: TRBJ2-1
v_call: TRBV6-5
cdr3_aa: CASSYSIIAVNEQFF

j_call: TRBJ2-1
v_call: TRBV5-6
cdr3_aa: CASSLPPLHSSFYNEQFF

j_call: TRBJ1-2
v_call: TRBV27
cdr3_aa: CASRATGLDGYTF

j_call: TRBJ1-1
v_call: TRBV5-1
cdr3_aa: CASSIQGNTEAFF

j_call: TRBJ2-2
v_call: TRBV5-1
cdr3_aa: CASSLVETHTGELFF